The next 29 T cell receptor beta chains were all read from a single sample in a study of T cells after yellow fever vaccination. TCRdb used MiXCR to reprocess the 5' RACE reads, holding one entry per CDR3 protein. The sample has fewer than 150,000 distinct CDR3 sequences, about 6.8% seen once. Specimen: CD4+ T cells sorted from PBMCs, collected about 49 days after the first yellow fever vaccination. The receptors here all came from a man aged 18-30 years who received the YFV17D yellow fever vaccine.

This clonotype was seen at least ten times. The CDR3 region has the DNA TGCGCCAGCAGCAAAGGGACAGGGCTGGAGACTGAAGCTTTCTTT. It is translated as CASSKGTGLETEAFF. The chain employs TRBV5-1 and TRBJ1-1, with 9 bases identical to TRBD1. Losses at the gene ends were 4 bases for V and 5 bases for J; bases not matched to a gene: 9. There are 15 residues in the CDR3. Germline V CDR1 and CDR2: SGHRS, YFSETQ.

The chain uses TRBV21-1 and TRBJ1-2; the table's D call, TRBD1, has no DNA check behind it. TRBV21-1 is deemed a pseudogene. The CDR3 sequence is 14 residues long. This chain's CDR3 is CASSHRGQWDGYTF. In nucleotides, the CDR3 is TGTGCCAGCAGTCACAGGGGGCAGTGGGATGGCTACACCTTC.

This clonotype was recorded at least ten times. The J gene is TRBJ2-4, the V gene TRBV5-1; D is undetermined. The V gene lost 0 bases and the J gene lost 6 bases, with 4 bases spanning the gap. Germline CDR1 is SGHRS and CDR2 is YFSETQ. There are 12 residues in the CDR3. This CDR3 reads CASSLEGNIQYF. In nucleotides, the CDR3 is TGCGCCAGCAGCTTGGAAGGAAACATTCAGTACTTC.

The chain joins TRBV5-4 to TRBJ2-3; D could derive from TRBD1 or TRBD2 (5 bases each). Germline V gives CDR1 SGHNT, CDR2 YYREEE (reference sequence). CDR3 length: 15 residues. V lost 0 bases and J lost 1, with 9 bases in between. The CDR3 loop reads CASSLVGRRTDTQYF. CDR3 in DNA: TGTGCCAGCAGCTTGGTGGGACGCCGCACAGATACGCAGTATTTT.

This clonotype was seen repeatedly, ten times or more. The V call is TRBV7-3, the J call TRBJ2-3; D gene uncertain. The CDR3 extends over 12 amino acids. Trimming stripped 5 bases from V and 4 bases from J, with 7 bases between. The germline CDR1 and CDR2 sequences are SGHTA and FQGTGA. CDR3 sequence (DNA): TGTGCCAGCAGCCCGCAGCCAGATACGCAGTATTTT. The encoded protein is CASSPQPDTQYF. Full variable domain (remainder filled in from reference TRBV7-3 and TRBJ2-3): GAGVSQTPSNKVTEKGKYVELRCDPISGHTALYWYRQSLGQGPEFLIYFQGTGAADDSGLPNDRFFAVRPEGSVSTLKIQRTERGDSAVYLCASSPQPDTQYFGPGTRLTVL.

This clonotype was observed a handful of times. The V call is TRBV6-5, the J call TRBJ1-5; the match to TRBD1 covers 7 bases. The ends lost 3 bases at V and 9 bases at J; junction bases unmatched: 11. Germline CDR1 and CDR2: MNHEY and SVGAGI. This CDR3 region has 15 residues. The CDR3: CASSYSIQAGGPQHF. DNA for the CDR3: TGTGCCAGCAGTTATTCTATACAGGCAGGGGGGCCCCAGCATTTT.

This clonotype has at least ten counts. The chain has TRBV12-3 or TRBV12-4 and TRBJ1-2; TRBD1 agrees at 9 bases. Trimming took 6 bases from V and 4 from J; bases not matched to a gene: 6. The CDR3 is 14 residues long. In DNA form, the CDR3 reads TGTGCCAGCAGCCCGGGACAGGGATTCTATGGCTACACCTTC. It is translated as CASSPGQGFYGYTF.

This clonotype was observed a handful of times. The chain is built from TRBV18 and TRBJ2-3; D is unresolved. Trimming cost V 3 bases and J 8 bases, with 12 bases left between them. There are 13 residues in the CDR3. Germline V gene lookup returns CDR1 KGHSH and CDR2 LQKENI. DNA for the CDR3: TGTGCCAGCTCACCGACCCCGCCTATTACGCAGTATTTT. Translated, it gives CASSPTPPITQYF.

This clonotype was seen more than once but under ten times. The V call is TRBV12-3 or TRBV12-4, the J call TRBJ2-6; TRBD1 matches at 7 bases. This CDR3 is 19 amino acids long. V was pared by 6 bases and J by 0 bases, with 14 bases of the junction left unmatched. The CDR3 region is CASSQNRGPLGSGANVLTF. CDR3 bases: TGTGCCAGCAGCCAGAACAGGGGTCCCCTGGGCTCTGGGGCCAACGTCCTGACTTTC.

CDR3 protein: CASSGAGSTDTQYF. CDR3 DNA sequence: TGCGCCAGCAGCGGCGCAGGGAGCACAGATACGCAGTATTTT. The V call is TRBV5-1, the J call TRBJ2-3; D possibly corresponds to TRBD1 (5 bases). CDR1 and CDR2 (germline): SGHRS, YFSETQ. Trimming removed 4 bases at V and 0 bases at J, with 9 bases between. This CDR3 region has 14 residues.

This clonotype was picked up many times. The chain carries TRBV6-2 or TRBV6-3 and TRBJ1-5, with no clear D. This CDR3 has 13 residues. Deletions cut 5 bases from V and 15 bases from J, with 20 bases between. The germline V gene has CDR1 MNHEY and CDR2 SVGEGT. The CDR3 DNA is TGTGCCAGCAGTCCTTCCGCAGGCGGCTTAGGGCATTTT. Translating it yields CASSPSAGGLGHF.

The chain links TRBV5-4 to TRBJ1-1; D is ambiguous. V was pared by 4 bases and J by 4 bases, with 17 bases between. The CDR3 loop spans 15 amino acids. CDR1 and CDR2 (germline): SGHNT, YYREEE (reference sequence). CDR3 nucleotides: TGTGCCAGCAGCCTCGTGCGGACGGGCGGCACTGAAGCTTTCTTT. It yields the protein CASSLVRTGGTEAFF.

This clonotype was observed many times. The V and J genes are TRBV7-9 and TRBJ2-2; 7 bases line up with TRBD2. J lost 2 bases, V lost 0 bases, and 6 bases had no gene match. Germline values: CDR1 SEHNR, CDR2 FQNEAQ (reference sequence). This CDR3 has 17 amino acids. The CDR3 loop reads CASSLAGTTTNTGELFF. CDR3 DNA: TGTGCCAGCAGCTTAGCCGGGACTACCACAAACACCGGGGAGCTGTTTTTT. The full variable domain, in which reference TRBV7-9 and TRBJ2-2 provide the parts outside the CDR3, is DTGVSQNPRHKITKRGQNVTFRCDPISEHNRLYWYRQTLGQGPEFLTYFQNEAQLEKSRLLSDRFSAERPKGSFSTLEIQRTEQGDSAMYLCASSLAGTTTNTGELFFGEGSRLTVL.

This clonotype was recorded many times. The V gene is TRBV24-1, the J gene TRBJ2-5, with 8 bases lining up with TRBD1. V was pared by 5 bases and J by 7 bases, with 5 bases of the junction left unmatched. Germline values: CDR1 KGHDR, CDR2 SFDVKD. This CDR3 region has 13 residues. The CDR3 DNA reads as TGTGCCACCAGTGCCTCTGACAGGGGGACCCAGTACTTC. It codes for CATSASDRGTQYF.

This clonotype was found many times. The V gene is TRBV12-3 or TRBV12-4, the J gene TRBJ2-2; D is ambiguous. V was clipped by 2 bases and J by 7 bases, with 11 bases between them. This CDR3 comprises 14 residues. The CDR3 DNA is TGTGCCAGCAGTTTAAGGCTTATCGGCGGGGAGCTGTTTTTT. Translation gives CASSLRLIGGELFF.

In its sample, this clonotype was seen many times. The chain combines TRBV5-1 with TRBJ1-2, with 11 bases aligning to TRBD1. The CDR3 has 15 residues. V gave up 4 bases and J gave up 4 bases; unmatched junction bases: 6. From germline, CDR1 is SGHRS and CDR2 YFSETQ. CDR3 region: CASSNRDRGFYGYTF. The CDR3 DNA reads TGCGCCAGCAGCAACCGGGACAGGGGGTTCTATGGCTACACCTTC.

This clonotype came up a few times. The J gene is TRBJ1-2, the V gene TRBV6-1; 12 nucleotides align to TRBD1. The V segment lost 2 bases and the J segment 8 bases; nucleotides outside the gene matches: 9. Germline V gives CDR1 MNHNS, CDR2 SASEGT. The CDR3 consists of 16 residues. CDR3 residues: CASSELPGQGAQGYTF. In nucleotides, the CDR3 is TGTGCCAGCAGTGAACTCCCGGGACAGGGGGCGCAGGGCTACACCTTC.

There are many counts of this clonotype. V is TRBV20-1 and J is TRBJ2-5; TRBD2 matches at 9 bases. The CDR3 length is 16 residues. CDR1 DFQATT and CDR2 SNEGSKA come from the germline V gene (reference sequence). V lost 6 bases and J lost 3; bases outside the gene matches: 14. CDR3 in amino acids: CSAQLWGGGAKETQYF. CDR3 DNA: TGCAGTGCGCAACTGTGGGGCGGGGGGGCCAAAGAGACCCAGTACTTC.

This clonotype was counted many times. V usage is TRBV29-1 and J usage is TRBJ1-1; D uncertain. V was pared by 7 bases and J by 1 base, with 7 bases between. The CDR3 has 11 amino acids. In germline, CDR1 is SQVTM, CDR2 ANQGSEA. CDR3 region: CSAHGNTEAFF. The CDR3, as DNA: TGCAGCGCCCACGGGAACACTGAAGCTTTCTTT.

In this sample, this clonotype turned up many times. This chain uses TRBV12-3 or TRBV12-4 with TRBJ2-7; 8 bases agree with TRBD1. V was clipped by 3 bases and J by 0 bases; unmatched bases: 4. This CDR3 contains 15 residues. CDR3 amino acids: CASSFPGQGSYEQYF. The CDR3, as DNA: TGTGCCAGCAGTTTCCCCGGACAGGGCTCCTACGAGCAGTACTTC.

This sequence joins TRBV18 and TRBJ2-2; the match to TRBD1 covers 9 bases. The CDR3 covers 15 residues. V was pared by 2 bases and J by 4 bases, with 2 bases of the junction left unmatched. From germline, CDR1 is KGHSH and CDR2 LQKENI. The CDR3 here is CASSPGQGPTGELFF. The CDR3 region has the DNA TGTGCCAGCTCACCAGGACAGGGGCCCACCGGGGAGCTGTTTTTT.

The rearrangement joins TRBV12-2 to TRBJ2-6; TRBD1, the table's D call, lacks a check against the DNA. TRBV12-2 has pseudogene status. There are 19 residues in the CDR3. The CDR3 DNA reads TGTGCAAGTCGCTTCCCATACCCGGACAGGGCCTCTGGGGCCAACGTCCTGACTTTC. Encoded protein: CASRFPYPDRASGANVLTF.

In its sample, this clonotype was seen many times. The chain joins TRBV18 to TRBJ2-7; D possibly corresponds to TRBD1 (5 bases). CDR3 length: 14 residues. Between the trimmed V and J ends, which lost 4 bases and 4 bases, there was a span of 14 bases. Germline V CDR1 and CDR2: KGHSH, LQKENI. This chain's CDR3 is CASSRVQAEYEQYF. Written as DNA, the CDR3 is TGTGCCAGCTCACGGGTACAGGCCGAGTACGAGCAGTACTTC. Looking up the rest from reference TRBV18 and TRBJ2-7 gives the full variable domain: NAGVMQNPRHLVRRRGQEARLRCSPMKGHSHVYWYRQLPEEGLKFMVYLQKENIIDESGMPKERFSAEFPKEGPSILRIQQVVRGDSAAYFCASSRVQAEYEQYFGPGTRLTVT.

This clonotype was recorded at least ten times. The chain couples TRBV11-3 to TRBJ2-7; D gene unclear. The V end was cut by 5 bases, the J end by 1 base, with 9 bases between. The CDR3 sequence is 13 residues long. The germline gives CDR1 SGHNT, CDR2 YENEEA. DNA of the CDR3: TGTGCCAGCAGCACGGACGGGTCCTACGAGCAGTACTTC. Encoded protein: CASSTDGSYEQYF.

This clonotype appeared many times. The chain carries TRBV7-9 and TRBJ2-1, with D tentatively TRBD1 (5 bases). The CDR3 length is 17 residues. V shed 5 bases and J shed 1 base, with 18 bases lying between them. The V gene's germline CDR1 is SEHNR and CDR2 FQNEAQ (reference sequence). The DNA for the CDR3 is TGTGCCAGCAGCGCGGTTGACAGTCTACCTTCCTACAATGAGCAGTTCTTC. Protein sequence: CASSAVDSLPSYNEQFF.

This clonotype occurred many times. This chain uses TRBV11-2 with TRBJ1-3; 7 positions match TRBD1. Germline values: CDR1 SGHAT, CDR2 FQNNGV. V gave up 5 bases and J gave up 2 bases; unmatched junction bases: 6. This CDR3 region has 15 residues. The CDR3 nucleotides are TGTGCCAGCAGCCCGCTGCAGGGGGCTGGAAACACCATATATTTT. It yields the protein CASSPLQGAGNTIYF.

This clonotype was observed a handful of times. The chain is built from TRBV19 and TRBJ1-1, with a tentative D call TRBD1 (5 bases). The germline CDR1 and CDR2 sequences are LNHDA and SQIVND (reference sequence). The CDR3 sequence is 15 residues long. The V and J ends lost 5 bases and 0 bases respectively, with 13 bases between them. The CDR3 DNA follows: TGTGCCAGTAGTTCTCAGGGAGGCCTGAACACTGAAGCTTTCTTT. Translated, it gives CASSSQGGLNTEAFF.

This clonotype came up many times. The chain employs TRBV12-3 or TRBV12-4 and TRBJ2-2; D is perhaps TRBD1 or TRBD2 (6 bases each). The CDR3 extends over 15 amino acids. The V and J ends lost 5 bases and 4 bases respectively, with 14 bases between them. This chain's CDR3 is CASSHEGGSTGELFF. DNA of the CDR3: TGTGCCAGCAGTCACGAGGGGGGTAGCACCGGGGAGCTGTTTTTT.

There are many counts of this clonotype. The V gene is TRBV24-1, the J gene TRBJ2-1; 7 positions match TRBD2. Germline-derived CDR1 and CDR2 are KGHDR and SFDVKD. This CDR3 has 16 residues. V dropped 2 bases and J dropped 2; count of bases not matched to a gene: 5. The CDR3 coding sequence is TGTGCCACCAGTGATTCCGTGGGGGGGGCCTACAATGAGCAGTTCTTC. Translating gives CATSDSVGGAYNEQFF.